The clone carrying this TCR beta chain was observed at least ten times. This sample was taken from a study of blood T cell repertoires in COVID-19. Looking at the study overall: The origin of the acute and convalescent COVID-19 samples was the United States, Italy and Spain. Sample material is recorded as cDNA or gDNA derived from T cells, B-cell-depleted T cells, or PBMCs.

Study processing details: By means of reference gene primer amplification, nucleated cell counts were estimated. Here immunoSEQ multiplex PCR was the method, and the copy in TCRdb shows in-frame clones only, minus some. The V and J calls and clone size were taken over from that table, and D and trimming were inferred from the DNA. Seen here are 90,000 or so clones, around 67% observed once, and the top ten hold 20% to 25%. The sequenced sample consisted of peripheral blood. This clonotype was obtained from a woman aged 55-69 years in a cohort sampled during active or convalescent COVID-19.

The CDR3 loop reads CSVRKLGGGRSYEQYF. CDR3 in DNA: TGCAGCGTTAGAAAGCTTGGCGGGGGCCGATCCTACGAGCAGTACTTC. This chain uses TRBV29-1 with TRBJ2-7, with D tentatively TRBD2 (7 bases). V was clipped by 5 bases and J by 1 base, with 21 bases between them. The CDR3 contains 16 residues. Germline CDR1 and CDR2: SQVTM and ANQGSEA.